This TCR beta chain is from a study of blood T cell repertoires in COVID-19. Study background: Sites in the United States, Italy and Spain provided acute and convalescent COVID-19 samples. Sources were T cells, B-cell-depleted T cells, or PBMCs; the material itself was cDNA or gDNA.

In the original analysis: From reference gene primer amplification, estimates of nucleated cell counts were derived. TCRdb's table, derived via immunoSEQ multiplex PCR, lists solely in-frame clones and lacks some. V, J and clone size are those of that table, while D and trimming were read from the DNA. Among 100,000 to 150,000 clones, about 82% were seen once, and the ten largest hold roughly 4.9%. The CDR3 spans 20 residues. The germline gives CDR1 MDHEN, CDR2 SYDVKM. With 2 bases clipped from V and 5 bases from J, the junction kept 21 bases outside the gene matches. The clonotype comes from a human donor in a cohort sampled during active COVID-19. Sequenced material: peripheral blood. The chain couples TRBV28 to TRBJ2-7, with 10 bases aligning to TRBD1. CDR3 DNA sequence: TGTGCCAGCAGTTTAGTGTTGATGGGCCCGACCGGGACAGGGGCCCACGAGCAGTACTTC. Protein sequence: CASSLVLMGPTGTGAHEQYF.